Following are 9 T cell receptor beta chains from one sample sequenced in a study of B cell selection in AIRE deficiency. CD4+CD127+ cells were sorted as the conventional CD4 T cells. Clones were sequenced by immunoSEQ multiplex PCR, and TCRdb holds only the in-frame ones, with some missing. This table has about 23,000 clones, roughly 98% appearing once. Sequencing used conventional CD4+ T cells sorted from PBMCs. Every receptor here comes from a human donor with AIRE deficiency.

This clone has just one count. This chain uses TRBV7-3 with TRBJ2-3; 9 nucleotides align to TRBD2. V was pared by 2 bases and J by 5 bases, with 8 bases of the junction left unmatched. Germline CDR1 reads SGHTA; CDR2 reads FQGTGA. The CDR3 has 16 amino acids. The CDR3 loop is CASSLHGGRVGDTQYF. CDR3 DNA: TGTGCCAGCAGCTTACACGGCGGGAGGGTTGGAGATACGCAGTATTTT.

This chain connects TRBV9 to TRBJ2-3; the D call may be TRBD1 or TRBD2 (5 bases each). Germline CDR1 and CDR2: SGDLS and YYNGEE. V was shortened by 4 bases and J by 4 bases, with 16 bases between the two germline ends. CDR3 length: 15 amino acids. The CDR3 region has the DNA TGTGCCAGCAGCACAGAAGGGACGGGACCAGATACGCAGTATTTT. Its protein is CASSTEGTGPDTQYF.

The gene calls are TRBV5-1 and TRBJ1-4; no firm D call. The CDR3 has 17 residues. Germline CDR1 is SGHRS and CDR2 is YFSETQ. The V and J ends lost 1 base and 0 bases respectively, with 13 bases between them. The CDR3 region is CASSLLWERATNEKLFF. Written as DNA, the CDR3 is TGCGCCAGCAGCTTGCTTTGGGAGAGGGCAACTAATGAAAAACTGTTTTTT.

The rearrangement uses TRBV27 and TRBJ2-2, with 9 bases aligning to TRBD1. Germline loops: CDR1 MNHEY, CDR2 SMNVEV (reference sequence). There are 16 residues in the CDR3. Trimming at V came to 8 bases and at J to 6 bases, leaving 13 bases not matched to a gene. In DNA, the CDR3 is TGTGCCAGCCATAAAGAACAGGGGGACAGGGCCGGGGAGCTGTTTTTT. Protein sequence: CASHKEQGDRAGELFF.

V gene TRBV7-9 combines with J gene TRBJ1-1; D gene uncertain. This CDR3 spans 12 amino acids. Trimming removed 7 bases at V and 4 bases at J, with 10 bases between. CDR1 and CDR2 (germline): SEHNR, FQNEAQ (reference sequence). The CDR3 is CASKGGVTEAFF. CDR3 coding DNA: TGTGCCAGCAAGGGCGGTGTCACTGAAGCTTTCTTT.

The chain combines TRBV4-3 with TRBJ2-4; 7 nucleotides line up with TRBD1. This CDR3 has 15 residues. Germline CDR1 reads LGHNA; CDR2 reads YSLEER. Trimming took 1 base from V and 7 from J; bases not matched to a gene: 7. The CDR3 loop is CASSQVDRDNNIQYF. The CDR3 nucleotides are TGCGCCAGCAGCCAAGTTGACAGGGATAACAACATTCAGTACTTC.

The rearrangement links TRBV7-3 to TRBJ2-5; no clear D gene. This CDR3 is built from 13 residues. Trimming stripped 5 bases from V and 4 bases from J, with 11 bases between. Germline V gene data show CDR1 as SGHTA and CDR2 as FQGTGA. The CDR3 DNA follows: TGTGCCAGCAGCGTGGGGTTAGGAGAGACCCAGTACTTC. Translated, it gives CASSVGLGETQYF.

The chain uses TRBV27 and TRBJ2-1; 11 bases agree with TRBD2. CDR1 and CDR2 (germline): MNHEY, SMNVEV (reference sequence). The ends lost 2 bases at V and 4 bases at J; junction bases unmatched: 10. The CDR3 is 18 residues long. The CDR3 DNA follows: TGTGCCAGCAGTTTAACTAGCGGGACTAGCGGATTGTACAATGAGCAGTTCTTC. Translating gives CASSLTSGTSGLYNEQFF.

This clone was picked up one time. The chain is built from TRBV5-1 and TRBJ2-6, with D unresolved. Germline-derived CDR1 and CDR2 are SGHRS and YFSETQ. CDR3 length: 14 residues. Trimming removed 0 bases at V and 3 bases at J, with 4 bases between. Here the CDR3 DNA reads TGCGCCAGCAGCTTGGAGGGTGGGGCCAACGTCCTGACTTTC. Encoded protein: CASSLEGGANVLTF.